This TCR beta chain appears in the sequencing data of a study of shared clonotypes between healthy human individuals. This CDR3 is built from 13 residues. Germline CDR1 reads SNHLY; CDR2 reads FYNNEI. V was cut by 4 bases and J by 0 bases, with 7 bases left in between. Measured with immunoSEQ multiplex PCR; TCRdb has only the in-frame clones, and not every one. The sample carries more than 550,000 clones, approximately 72% recorded once. The receptor was isolated from a woman in her 30s in good health. This chain uses TRBV2 with TRBJ2-7; D is unclear. Sequences were obtained from memory CD4+ T cells sorted from blood. Subset given: CD45RA-negative fraction. The CDR3 spells CASSAGASYEQYF. In DNA form, the CDR3 reads TGTGCCAGCAGTGCTGGAGCCTCCTACGAGCAGTACTTC.